This is a list of T cell receptor beta chains from one sample in a study of cytomegalovirus exposure and HLA in healthy donors. The protocol was immunoSEQ multiplex PCR, while the TCRdb copy is restricted to in-frame clones and leaves out a portion. The table has 110,000 to 150,000 clones, approximately 80% seen once; the top ten hold roughly 1.2%. Sequencing used PBMCs. Receptors were obtained from a male donor in good health and CMV-seropositive. The CDR3 runs from the conserved cysteine through the conserved F or W. The D gene is left open where the match is weak. Clone size is shown for a subset of rows, as once, few, many or a class of expanded clone.

j_gene	v_gene	d_gene	abundance	CDR3nt	CDR3aa
TRBJ2-5	TRBV7-7	.	.	TGTGCTAGCAGCTTAGGTCTAGCGCTACAAGAGACCCAGTACTTC	CASSLGLALQETQYF
TRBJ1-2	TRBV7-9	.	.	TGTGCCAGCAGCTTTCAAGTCCAGGGGCGATCTAACTATGGCTACACCTTC	CASSFQVQGRSNYGYTF
TRBJ2-7	TRBV28	TRBD1	.	TGTGCCAGCAAGTACAGGGGGAACGAGCAGTACTTC	CASKYRGNEQYF
TRBJ2-1	TRBV13	.	.	TGTGCCAGCAGCTTGTCTTTAAGGGGCGAGGACAATGAGCAGTTCTTC	CASSLSLRGEDNEQFF
TRBJ2-3	TRBV2	.	few	TGTGCCAGCAGTAGCGCAGATACGCAGTATTTT	CASSSADTQYF
TRBJ1-5	TRBV7-7	TRBD1	.	TGTGCTAGCAGCTCCGGACAGGGAACAGGTCAGCCCCAGCATTTT	CASSSGQGTGQPQHF
TRBJ2-3	TRBV28	.	.	TGTGCCAGCAGTTTAGGGCGAGACCTTAGCACAGATACGCAGTATTTT	CASSLGRDLSTDTQYF
TRBJ2-3	TRBV29-1	TRBD1	.	TGCAGCGTTGAAGGAAAAGGGGGCGTCGGTACAGATACGCAGTATTTT	CSVEGKGGVGTDTQYF
TRBJ1-6	TRBV5-8	.	.	TGTGCCAGCAGCTTCGGCAGGGGTGGTTCACCCCTCCACTTT	CASSFGRGGSPLHF
TRBJ1-4	TRBV30	.	few	TGTGCCTGGACAGTAGACCCCAGGAAAGAAAAACTGTTTTTT	CAWTVDPRKEKLFF
TRBJ2-7	TRBV18	TRBD1	.	TGTGCCAGCTCACCGCCGGGACAGGGAGCCCACGAGCAGTACTTC	CASSPPGQGAHEQYF
TRBJ2-5	TRBV7-9	.	once	TGTGCCAGCAGCTTACTCCTTTCGGAGACCCAGTACTTC	CASSLLLSETQYF
TRBJ2-1	TRBV30	TRBD2	.	TGTGCCTGGACTAGCGGGAGGAATTACAATGAGCAGTTCTTC	CAWTSGRNYNEQFF
TRBJ2-1	TRBV6-6	.	.	TGTGCCAGCAGTTACTCGGTGCGGGACCACAATGAGCAGTTCTTC	CASSYSVRDHNEQFF
TRBJ2-7	TRBV19	TRBD2	.	TGTGCCAGTAGTTCAGGGACTAGACGAGGCGAGCAGTACTTC	CASSSGTRRGEQYF
TRBJ1-2	TRBV13	.	.	TGTGCCAGCAGCTTAGTGGGGGCCATAGGTAGGGACTATGGCTACACCTTC	CASSLVGAIGRDYGYTF
TRBJ2-7	TRBV7-8	TRBD1	.	TGTGCCAGCAGACCCGCCCCGGGACAGGGAGAGGAGCAGTACTTC	CASRPAPGQGEEQYF
TRBJ1-3	TRBV4-2	TRBD1	few	TGTGCCAGCAGCCAAGCTGGGCAGGGGGTAGGAAACACCATATATTTT	CASSQAGQGVGNTIYF
TRBJ1-2	TRBV6-1	.	.	TGTGCCAGCAGTGTCGGGGGGCAGTATGGCTACACCTTC	CASSVGGQYGYTF
TRBJ2-7	TRBV5-6	.	.	TGTGCCAGCAGCCGGGGGCAGGGGGCCTACGAGCAGTACTTC	CASSRGQGAYEQYF
TRBJ1-2	TRBV7-9	.	.	TGTGCCAGCAGCTTAGCCCTTTCAGCTAACTATGGCTACACCTTC	CASSLALSANYGYTF
TRBJ2-7	TRBV7-9	.	.	TGTGCCAGCAGCCTTAGCTCCAAGGGGGCGGGGCCCTACGAGCAGTACTTC	CASSLSSKGAGPYEQYF
TRBJ2-7	TRBV19	TRBD1	.	TGTGCCAGCCGACAGGGATTTTTCTACGAGCAGTACTTC	CASRQGFFYEQYF
TRBJ2-1	TRBV6-5	TRBD2	.	TGTGCCAGCAGTTACTCGATTATGGGCGGGGGGAATGAGCAGTTCTTC	CASSYSIMGGGNEQFF
TRBJ1-2	TRBV6-5	TRBD1	.	TGTGCCAGCTCGTACAGGGGGCCGGGGGGCTACACCTTC	CASSYRGPGGYTF
TRBJ2-3	TRBV28	.	.	TGTGCCAGCAGTGGCCCGACAGATACTAGCACAGATACGCAGTATTTT	CASSGPTDTSTDTQYF
TRBJ2-1	TRBV7-2	TRBD2	.	TGTGCCAGCAGCCGCAGCCCTCTAGCGGGGGGTCCCAATGAGCAGTTCTTC	CASSRSPLAGGPNEQFF
TRBJ2-7	TRBV6-5	.	.	TGTGCCAGCACCACTAACCCGCTAGGCTACGAGCAGTACTTC	CASTTNPLGYEQYF
TRBJ2-1	TRBV5-4	TRBD2	few	TGTGCCAGCAGCTTGATGCTCACTAGCGGATCCTACAATGAGCAGTTCTTC	CASSLMLTSGSYNEQFF
TRBJ2-6	TRBV2	.	.	TGTGCCAGCAGTGATTTCGTCTCCTCTGGGGCCAACGTCCTGACTTTC	CASSDFVSSGANVLTF
TRBJ2-1	TRBV6-5	.	.	TGTGCCAGCATTAATACAGGGATCCCCTACAATGAGCAGTTCTTC	CASINTGIPYNEQFF
TRBJ1-1	TRBV6-4	.	few	TGTGCCAGCAGTGACGGGCAGGGTGACACTGAAGCTTTCTTT	CASSDGQGDTEAFF
TRBJ1-2	TRBV10-3	.	few	TGTGCCATCAGTGAAGGAGGGTCCGACTATGGCTACACCTTC	CAISEGGSDYGYTF
TRBJ2-1	TRBV6-1	TRBD1	.	TGTGCCAGCAGACTCGACAGGGGACGGTACAATGAGCAGTTCTTC	CASRLDRGRYNEQFF
TRBJ1-2	TRBV2	TRBD1	few	TGTGCCAGCAGTGAAAGTAAGGGGGCGAGGGGCTACACCTTC	CASSESKGARGYTF
TRBJ2-4	TRBV5-6	.	few	TGTGCCAGCAGCTTTCCCCGACAGGACCCTTGCATTCAGTACTTC	CASSFPRQDPCIQYF
TRBJ1-5	TRBV21-1	.	.	TGTGCCAGCAGCAAAAGGGGACAGACTAGCAATCAGCCCCAGCATTTT	CASSKRGQTSNQPQHF
TRBJ1-1	TRBV9	TRBD1	.	TGTGCCAGCAGCCAATCAGGACAGGGTGGCACTGAAGCTTTCTTT	CASSQSGQGGTEAFF
TRBJ1-2	TRBV19	.	.	TGTGCCAGTAGTCCCCTAGGGAGGGGGGATACTAACTATGGCTACACCTTC	CASSPLGRGDTNYGYTF
TRBJ2-7	TRBV7-6	TRBD2	.	TGTGCCAGCAGCTTAGGGGAGGGGGAGCAGTACTTC	CASSLGEGEQYF
TRBJ2-3	TRBV9	TRBD2	.	TGTGCCTCCGGGAGGGCGGGAGAGGGCACAGATACGCAGTATTTT	CASGRAGEGTDTQYF
TRBJ2-5	TRBV27	.	.	TGTGCCAGCAGTCCTGGGGCGTACCAAGAGACCCAGTACTTC	CASSPGAYQETQYF
TRBJ1-5	TRBV6-1	.	.	TGTGCCAGCAGTTCGACAGTGCCCCAGCATTTT	CASSSTVPQHF
TRBJ2-5	TRBV7-2	TRBD2	.	TGTGCCAGCAGCTTCGGGGGGAGTCAAGAGACCCAGTACTTC	CASSFGGSQETQYF
TRBJ2-2	TRBV7-2	TRBD2	.	TGTGCCAGCAGCTGGAGCGGGAGTAACGTCGCCGGGGAGCTGTTTTTT	CASSWSGSNVAGELFF
TRBJ2-1	TRBV7-3	.	few	TGTGCCAGCAGCTTAACGAGGGGGACACCCCAGCAGTTCTTC	CASSLTRGTPQQFF
TRBJ2-7	TRBV4-1	TRBD1	.	TGCGCCAGCAGCCAGGACAGGGGCGACGAGCAGTACTTC	CASSQDRGDEQYF
TRBJ1-4	TRBV7-8	.	once	TGTGCCAGCAGTACCCGGGTACTTACTAATGAAAAACTGTTTTTT	CASSTRVLTNEKLFF
TRBJ2-7	TRBV5-5	TRBD1	.	TGTGCCAGCAGCTTCCGGGACAGACCCTACGAGCAGTACTTC	CASSFRDRPYEQYF
TRBJ2-5	TRBV7-2	.	.	TGTGCCAGCAGACCCGACAGTAGCCTGGGACTTCCGTACCAAGAGACCCAGTACTTC	CASRPDSSLGLPYQETQYF